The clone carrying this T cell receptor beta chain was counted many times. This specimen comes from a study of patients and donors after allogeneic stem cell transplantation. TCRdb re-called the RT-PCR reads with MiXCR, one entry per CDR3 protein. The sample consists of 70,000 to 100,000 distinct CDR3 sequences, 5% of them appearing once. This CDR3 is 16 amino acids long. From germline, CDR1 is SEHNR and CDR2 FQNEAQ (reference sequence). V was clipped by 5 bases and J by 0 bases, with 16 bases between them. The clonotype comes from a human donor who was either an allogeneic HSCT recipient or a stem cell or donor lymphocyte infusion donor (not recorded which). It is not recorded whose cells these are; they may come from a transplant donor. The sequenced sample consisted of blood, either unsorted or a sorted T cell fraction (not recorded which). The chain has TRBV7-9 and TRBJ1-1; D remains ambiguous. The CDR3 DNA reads TGTGCCAGCAGCCCCAGCATCGGACGCCTGAACACTGAAGCTTTCTTT. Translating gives CASSPSIGRLNTEAFF.